This passage covers 15 T cell receptor beta chains from one sample sequenced in a study of blood T cell repertoires in COVID-19 (TCRdb year 2020). The receptor library was made with the immunoSEQ multiplex PCR assay. Entries here come from immuneACCESS through TCRdb and include only in-frame sequences with V and J called. Some clones fail to appear in such tables; in the studies checked, an unresolved V gene covers under half of the shortfall, and the cause of the remainder is unknown. This sample is represented by under 250,000 clones; about 80% of them were singletons. 3% of the sample is in the top ten clones. Material for sequencing was peripheral blood. These receptors all stem from a woman in her thirties who had recovered from COVID-19.

V and J are TRBV6-1 and TRBJ2-7; D is unclear. The CDR3 is 12 residues long. Germline V gene sequence: CDR1 MNHNS, CDR2 SASEGT. Trimming pared 3 bases from V and 5 bases from J, leaving 8 bases between. This CDR3 is CASSEIDNEQYF. Written as DNA, the CDR3 is TGTGCCAGCAGTGAGATAGACAACGAGCAGTACTTC.

This sequence joins TRBV4-2 and TRBJ1-5, with a possible D match to TRBD1 (5 bases). CDR1 is LGHNA, CDR2 YNFKEQ, per germline. The CDR3 contains 16 residues. V lost 3 bases, J lost 5 bases, and 17 bases lay in between. CDR3 bases: TGTGCCAGCAGCCATGGTCCTGAGTGGGGGGATCAGCCCCAGCATTTT. It codes for CASSHGPEWGDQPQHF.

The chain is built from TRBV5-4 and TRBJ2-2, with 7 bases aligning to TRBD1. Germline V gives CDR1 SGHNT, CDR2 YYREEE (reference sequence). The CDR3 runs to 15 residues. The V gene end was trimmed by 4 bases and the J gene end by 1 base; junction bases not matched to a gene: 4. CDR3 loop: CASSRWTGNTGELFF. The CDR3 nucleotides read TGTGCCAGCAGCCGCTGGACAGGGAACACCGGGGAGCTGTTTTTT. Combining the CDR3 with reference TRBV5-4 and TRBJ2-2 gives the whole variable domain ETGVTQSPTHLIKTRGQQVTLRCSSQSGHNTVSWYQQALGQGPQFIFQYYREEENGRGNFPPRFSGLQFPNYSSELNVNALELDDSALYLCASSRWTGNTGELFFGEGSRLTVL.

The chain links TRBV27 to TRBJ2-2, with a possible D match to TRBD1 (5 bases). V lost 5 bases, J lost 5 bases, and 15 bases lay in between. The CDR3 is made up of 15 amino acids. CDR1 MNHEY and CDR2 SMNVEV come from the germline V gene (reference sequence). The CDR3 bases are TGTGCCAGCAGTCTCAGACGGGCAGGGACCGGGGAGCTGTTTTTT. It yields the protein CASSLRRAGTGELFF.

This chain links TRBV3-1 (or the pseudogene TRBV3-2) with TRBJ2-1; possibly TRBD2 for D (6 bases). CDR1 is LGHDT and CDR2 is YNNKEL in the germline V gene (reference sequence). V was cut by 3 bases and J by 3 bases, with 18 bases left in between. The CDR3 length is 17 residues. The CDR3 here is CASSHPVGSGFYNEQFF. In DNA, the CDR3 is TGTGCCAGCAGCCACCCCGTAGGTAGCGGCTTCTACAATGAGCAGTTCTTC.

V and J are TRBV19 and TRBJ2-5; 7 nucleotides line up with TRBD1. Germline V gives CDR1 LNHDA, CDR2 SQIVND (reference sequence). The CDR3 spans 15 residues. J gave up 0 bases and V 6 bases, and 7 bases lay outside the gene matches. CDR3 in amino acids: CASSPHTGDQETQYF. CDR3 in DNA: TGTGCCAGTAGCCCTCATACAGGGGACCAAGAGACCCAGTACTTC.

This chain joins TRBV2 and TRBJ1-1; D gene ambiguous. The CDR3 runs 14 residues. Per the germline V gene, CDR1 is SNHLY and CDR2 is FYNNEI. V lost 6 bases, J lost 4 bases, and 15 bases lay in between. CDR3 region: CASSYTPGGTEAFF. The CDR3 nucleotides are TGTGCCAGCAGCTATACCCCGGGTGGCACTGAAGCTTTCTTT.

The chain links TRBV10-2 to TRBJ2-2, with D tentatively TRBD2 (7 bases). Germline V lookup: CDR1 WSHSY, CDR2 SAAADI. CDR3 length: 16 residues. With 7 bases removed from V and 1 base from J, the gap between germline ends came to 16 bases. CDR3 residues: CASTGEGGLNTGELFF. In nucleotides, the CDR3 is TGCGCCAGCACTGGAGAGGGGGGGTTGAACACCGGGGAGCTGTTTTTT.

This clone was recorded only once. The same CDR3 is also encoded by other DNA sequences in this sample. The rearrangement uses TRBV19 and TRBJ2-5; D is unclear. Germline V gene data show CDR1 as LNHDA and CDR2 as SQIVND (reference sequence). The CDR3 is made up of 13 amino acids. The V and J ends lost 1 base and 2 bases respectively, with 5 bases between them. In DNA form, the CDR3 reads TGTGCCAGTAGTATAGGCAGTCAAGAGACCCAGTACTTC. Translation gives CASSIGSQETQYF.

The chain is built from TRBV4-1 and TRBJ1-4, with a possible D match to TRBD1 (5 bases). The CDR3 extends over 18 amino acids. V lost 3 bases and J 0 bases, leaving 17 bases between the germline ends. Germline V gene sequence: CDR1 MGHRA, CDR2 YSYEKL. The CDR3 sequence: CASSHNSRRTPTNEKLFF. As DNA, the CDR3 is TGCGCCAGCAGCCATAATTCTAGACGGACACCAACTAATGAAAAACTGTTTTTT.

The chain is built from TRBV6-5 and TRBJ1-4, with 9 bases lining up with TRBD1. J lost 6 bases, V lost 6 bases, and 5 bases had no gene match. CDR1 and CDR2 from the germline V gene are MNHEY and SVGAGI. The CDR3 totals 14 residues. The CDR3 protein is CASSTGGDDEKLFF. DNA for the CDR3: TGTGCCAGCAGCACAGGGGGCGATGATGAAAAACTGTTTTTT.

This sequence joins TRBV27 and TRBJ2-7, with a weak D call TRBD1 (6 bases). This CDR3 has 13 residues. Germline CDR1 reads MNHEY; CDR2 reads SMNVEV (reference sequence). Trimming removed 3 bases at V and 5 bases at J, with 11 bases between. This chain's CDR3 is CASSFLQGDEQYF. Written as DNA, the CDR3 is TGTGCCAGCAGTTTCTTACAGGGCGACGAGCAGTACTTC.

The chain has TRBV9 and TRBJ1-4, with D tentatively TRBD1 (6 bases). Germline V CDR1 and CDR2: SGDLS, YYNGEE. V dropped 7 bases and J dropped 8 bases, with 18 bases sitting between them. This CDR3 comprises 14 residues. The CDR3 bases are TGTGCCAGCTCTCCCGGGACACGGGACGAAAAACTGTTTTTT. Its protein product is CASSPGTRDEKLFF.

The rearrangement joins TRBV3-1 (or the pseudogene TRBV3-2) to TRBJ1-4, with TRBD1 matching over 9 bases. CDR3 size: 15 residues. The junction had 10 bases not matched to a gene; V was cut back by 6 bases and J by 8 bases. The germline gives CDR1 LGHDT, CDR2 YNNKEL (reference sequence). The CDR3 nucleotides are TGTGCCAGCAGTTTGACCCGCACAGGGGGCGAAAAACTGTTTTTT. This sequence encodes CASSLTRTGGEKLFF.

The chain has TRBV18 and TRBJ2-7, with D possibly TRBD2 on 6 matching bases. CDR3 length equals 15 residues. Trimming took 2 bases from V and 3 from J, leaving 14 bases between them. From germline, CDR1 is KGHSH and CDR2 LQKENI. CDR3 coding DNA: TGTGCCAGCTCACCAGGAGGAGCGGGTGTCTACGAGCAGTACTTC. Amino acid sequence: CASSPGGAGVYEQYF.